Listed below are T cell receptor beta chains from one sample, sequenced in a study of T cells in Graves' hyperthyroidism and ophthalmopathy. Via MiXCR, TCRdb re-called the multiplex PCR reads, giving one row per CDR3 protein. The table lists around 380,000 distinct CDR3 sequences, roughly 14% of them singletons. Sequenced: blood. The receptor set was obtained from a man in his thirties or forties with Graves' hyperthyroidism that later progressed to Graves' ophthalmopathy. CDR3s include the opening cysteine and the closing phenylalanine or tryptophan. Fields, in order: CDR3 DNA, CDR3 protein, CDR3 length, D gene, V gene, clone size, J gene. The D gene is left open where the match is weak. Clone size, where shown, is once, few, many, or a class for clones that have expanded.

CDR3 DNA: TGTGCCAGCAGTTTAGGGGAGGGGGATGAGCAGTTCTTC
CDR3 protein: CASSLGEGDEQFF
CDR3 length: 13
D gene: .
V gene: TRBV12-3/TRBV12-4
clone size: many
J gene: TRBJ2-1

CDR3 DNA: TGTGCCATCCCTAGACTAGCTGGATACAATGAGCAGTTCTTC
CDR3 protein: CAIPRLAGYNEQFF
CDR3 length: 14
D gene: TRBD2
V gene: TRBV7-2
clone size: once
J gene: TRBJ2-1

CDR3 DNA: TGTGCCAGCACCAAGACAGGGGGTCAGCCCCAGCATTTT
CDR3 protein: CASTKTGGQPQHF
CDR3 length: 13
D gene: TRBD1
V gene: TRBV6-1
clone size: .
J gene: TRBJ1-5

CDR3 DNA: TGCAGCGTCTATTTTAACTATGGCTACACCTTC
CDR3 protein: CSVYFNYGYTF
CDR3 length: 11
D gene: .
V gene: TRBV29-1
clone size: .
J gene: TRBJ1-2

CDR3 DNA: TGTGCCAGCAGTATGCGGGGGGCCCCTCAAGAGACCCAGTACTTC
CDR3 protein: CASSMRGAPQETQYF
CDR3 length: 15
D gene: TRBD2
V gene: TRBV28
clone size: many
J gene: TRBJ2-5

CDR3 DNA: TGCAGTGCTAGAGATTGGAGGGAGAACACTGAAGCTTTCTTT
CDR3 protein: CSARDWRENTEAFF
CDR3 length: 14
D gene: .
V gene: TRBV20-1
clone size: many
J gene: TRBJ1-1

CDR3 DNA: TGTGCCACCAGCTTACGGGGCACAGATACGCAGTATTTT
CDR3 protein: CATSLRGTDTQYF
CDR3 length: 13
D gene: .
V gene: TRBV7-9
clone size: .
J gene: TRBJ2-3

CDR3 DNA: TGTGCCAGCAGCTTGGCGGACATGAACACTGAAGCTTTCTTT
CDR3 protein: CASSLADMNTEAFF
CDR3 length: 14
D gene: .
V gene: TRBV7-9
clone size: .
J gene: TRBJ1-1

CDR3 DNA: TGTGCCAGCAGTTTCGGGAGTTCACCCCTCCACTTT
CDR3 protein: CASSFGSSPLHF
CDR3 length: 12
D gene: .
V gene: TRBV28
clone size: many
J gene: TRBJ1-6

CDR3 DNA: TGTGCCAGCAGCTTAGCGGGGAGGGGAACACCCCTCCACTTT
CDR3 protein: CASSLAGRGTPLHF
CDR3 length: 14
D gene: .
V gene: TRBV11-2
clone size: many
J gene: TRBJ1-6

CDR3 DNA: TGTGCCACCAGTGACGGACCGTTCGGGGGGCAGTACTTC
CDR3 protein: CATSDGPFGGQYF
CDR3 length: 13
D gene: .
V gene: TRBV24-1
clone size: .
J gene: TRBJ2-7

CDR3 DNA: TGTGCCAGCAGCGCCCGGGTGAACACTGAAGCTTTCTTT
CDR3 protein: CASSARVNTEAFF
CDR3 length: 13
D gene: .
V gene: TRBV9
clone size: .
J gene: TRBJ1-1

CDR3 DNA: TGTGCCAGCAGTTATGAAGAGGGTGGGCTCACCGGGGAGCTGTTTTTT
CDR3 protein: CASSYEEGGLTGELFF
CDR3 length: 16
D gene: .
V gene: TRBV6-2/TRBV6-3
clone size: few
J gene: TRBJ2-2

CDR3 DNA: TGTGCCAGCAGCCTCGCGCAGGGTCCCTACGAGCAGTACTTC
CDR3 protein: CASSLAQGPYEQYF
CDR3 length: 14
D gene: .
V gene: TRBV6-1
clone size: many
J gene: TRBJ2-7

CDR3 DNA: TGTGCCAGCAGCAGCGGGACTAGCGGATATAATACGCAGTATTTT
CDR3 protein: CASSSGTSGYNTQYF
CDR3 length: 15
D gene: TRBD2
V gene: TRBV7-2
clone size: .
J gene: TRBJ2-3

CDR3 DNA: TGTGCCAGCAGTGTCTGGGACAGGTGGACCAAAGAGACCCAGTACTTC
CDR3 protein: CASSVWDRWTKETQYF
CDR3 length: 16
D gene: TRBD1
V gene: TRBV28
clone size: .
J gene: TRBJ2-5

CDR3 DNA: TGCAGTGCCTATGGGGGGAGGGGGGGGCCCCAGCATTTT
CDR3 protein: CSAYGGRGGPQHF
CDR3 length: 13
D gene: .
V gene: TRBV20-1
clone size: few
J gene: TRBJ1-5

CDR3 DNA: TGTGCCAGCAGCTTAGTATTAGCGGGGGGCTACAATGAGCAGTTCTTC
CDR3 protein: CASSLVLAGGYNEQFF
CDR3 length: 16
D gene: TRBD2
V gene: TRBV11-2
clone size: many
J gene: TRBJ2-1

CDR3 DNA: TGCGCCAGCAGCGACTGGACTAGAGATAATTACAATGAGCAGTTCTTC
CDR3 protein: CASSDWTRDNYNEQFF
CDR3 length: 16
D gene: TRBD2
V gene: TRBV5-1
clone size: .
J gene: TRBJ2-1

CDR3 DNA: TGTGCCAGCAGCCAGTCCCTAGGAAGCACTGAAGCTTTCTTT
CDR3 protein: CASSQSLGSTEAFF
CDR3 length: 14
D gene: .
V gene: TRBV11-3
clone size: many
J gene: TRBJ1-1

CDR3 DNA: TGTGCCACCCGGACGAAACCGACAGGGGGATATGGCTACACCTTC
CDR3 protein: CATRTKPTGGYGYTF
CDR3 length: 15
D gene: TRBD1
V gene: TRBV27
clone size: .
J gene: TRBJ1-2

CDR3 DNA: TGTGCCAGCCAGGGTACGGTGAACTATGGCTACACCTTC
CDR3 protein: CASQGTVNYGYTF
CDR3 length: 13
D gene: .
V gene: TRBV2
clone size: many
J gene: TRBJ1-2

CDR3 DNA: TGTGCCAGCAGCCCCCAAGTAGTTGGAGGGGGGAACACTGAAGCTTTCTTT
CDR3 protein: CASSPQVVGGGNTEAFF
CDR3 length: 17
D gene: .
V gene: TRBV11-1
clone size: few
J gene: TRBJ1-1

CDR3 DNA: TGTGCCAGCAGCCCCGGTTTGGAACAGCAGCAGTACTTC
CDR3 protein: CASSPGLEQQQYF
CDR3 length: 13
D gene: .
V gene: TRBV7-3
clone size: few
J gene: TRBJ2-7

CDR3 DNA: TGTGCCAGCAGTCTCCTACTAGCGGGGGATACCTACGAGCAGTACTTC
CDR3 protein: CASSLLLAGDTYEQYF
CDR3 length: 16
D gene: TRBD2
V gene: TRBV28
clone size: many
J gene: TRBJ2-7

CDR3 DNA: TGCGCCAGCAGTGGCAGAGGAGGGACCGCTAGCTATGGCTACACCTTC
CDR3 protein: CASSGRGGTASYGYTF
CDR3 length: 16
D gene: .
V gene: TRBV6-1
clone size: .
J gene: TRBJ1-2

CDR3 DNA: TGTGCCAGCAGTTACTCCGGGACAAATAACTATGGCTACACCTTC
CDR3 protein: CASSYSGTNNYGYTF
CDR3 length: 15
D gene: .
V gene: TRBV6-6
clone size: many
J gene: TRBJ1-2

CDR3 DNA: TGTGCCAGCAGTTACTCTGCAGAGACCCAGTACTTC
CDR3 protein: CASSYSAETQYF
CDR3 length: 12
D gene: .
V gene: TRBV6-5
clone size: .
J gene: TRBJ2-5

CDR3 DNA: TGCGCCAGCAGTTTTGACAGGTCGAGAGGGGCTGAAGCTTTCTTT
CDR3 protein: CASSFDRSRGAEAFF
CDR3 length: 15
D gene: .
V gene: TRBV5-1
clone size: many
J gene: TRBJ1-1